Following are 12 T cell receptor beta chains from one sample sequenced in a study of somatic mutations in cytotoxic T cells in rheumatoid arthritis. Some clones are missing from TCRdb's copy, which holds only in-frame ones; the method was immunoSEQ multiplex PCR. There are 7,000 to 9,000 clones in the sample; over 70% occur only once, and about 34% lies in the top ten. Sequenced material: CD8+ T cells sorted from blood. These receptors were obtained from a woman aged 45-65 years in good health.

V gene TRBV28 combines with J gene TRBJ2-7; D unresolved. The CDR3 is made up of 14 amino acids. Germline V gene sequence: CDR1 MDHEN, CDR2 SYDVKM. The V gene lost 3 bases and the J gene lost 0 bases, with 9 bases spanning the gap. CDR3 DNA sequence: TGTGCCAGCAGTTTGAGGAGCAGCTCCTACGAGCAGTACTTC. It specifies CASSLRSSSYEQYF. Drawing the rest from reference TRBV28 and TRBJ2-7, the complete variable domain is DVKVTQSSRYLVKRTGEKVFLECVQDMDHENMFWYRQDPGLGLRLIYFSYDVKMKEKGDIPEGYSVSREKKERFSLILESASTNQTSMYLCASSLRSSSYEQYFGPGTRLTVT.

V is TRBV7-8 and J is TRBJ2-2; tentatively, D is TRBD1 (6 bases). Germline loops: CDR1 SGHVS, CDR2 FQNEAQ. The CDR3 contains 18 residues. The ends were cut back, 5 bases at V and 0 bases at J, with 19 bases in the middle. The CDR3 nucleotides read TGTGCCAGCAGCCATAAAATCCTAACAGGGCCGAACACCGGGGAGCTGTTTTTT. The encoded protein is CASSHKILTGPNTGELFF.

The rearrangement uses TRBV7-3 and TRBJ2-7, with 7 bases identical to TRBD2. This CDR3 has 15 amino acids. The germline V gene has CDR1 SGHTA and CDR2 FQGTGA. The V and J ends lost 2 bases and 0 bases, in that order; junction bases with no gene match: 4. The CDR3, as DNA: TGTGCCAGCAGCTTAGGCGGGGGAGACTCCTACGAGCAGTACTTC. Its protein product is CASSLGGGDSYEQYF. The full variable domain, completed using reference TRBV7-3 and TRBJ2-7, is GAGVSQTPSNKVTEKGKYVELRCDPISGHTALYWYRQSLGQGPEFLIYFQGTGAADDSGLPNDRFFAVRPEGSVSTLKIQRTERGDSAVYLCASSLGGGDSYEQYFGPGTRLTVT.

This clone was observed a handful of times. The chain recombines TRBV27 with TRBJ2-1; tentatively, D is TRBD2 (6 bases). Trimming left V 5 bases short and J 4 bases short, with 24 bases between. Germline V CDR1 and CDR2: MNHEY, SMNVEV (reference sequence). CDR3 length: 18 residues. The chain's CDR3 is CASSPIGAGILGYNEQFF. The CDR3 DNA reads as TGTGCCAGCAGTCCTATTGGGGCGGGGATCCTCGGGTACAATGAGCAGTTCTTC.

This clone has a handful of counts. The V gene is TRBV10-3, the J gene TRBJ2-3; 9 nucleotides align to TRBD2. CDR1 ENHRY and CDR2 SYGVKD come from the germline V gene. This CDR3 comprises 15 residues. V shed 4 bases, J shed 0 bases, and the junction held 2 bases outside the gene matches. CDR3: CAISASGESTDTQYF. The DNA of the CDR3 is TGTGCCATCAGTGCTAGCGGGGAGAGCACAGATACGCAGTATTTT.

This clone was seen a single time. J is TRBJ1-4 and V is TRBV5-1; TRBD1 matches 8 bases. J lost 5 bases, V lost 6 bases, and 6 bases had no gene match. The CDR3 is made up of 14 amino acids. The germline V gene encodes CDR1 SGHRS and CDR2 YFSETQ. This chain's CDR3 is CASNWGDRNEKLFF. In DNA form, the CDR3 reads TGCGCCAGCAACTGGGGGGACAGGAATGAAAAACTGTTTTTT.

The chain carries TRBV27 and TRBJ1-5; D may be TRBD1 (6 bases). CDR3 size: 14 residues. Germline V lookup: CDR1 MNHEY, CDR2 SMNVEV (reference sequence). V was shortened by 3 bases and J by 6 bases, with 12 bases between the two germline ends. Here the CDR3 reads CASSFRDTGQPQHF. The CDR3 nucleotides are TGTGCCAGCAGTTTCCGGGACACAGGTCAGCCCCAGCATTTT.

The J gene is TRBJ2-7, the V gene TRBV27, with D tentatively TRBD1 (6 bases). There are 13 residues in the CDR3. Germline V gene sequence: CDR1 MNHEY, CDR2 SMNVEV (reference sequence). V lost 5 bases, J lost 2 bases, and 10 bases lay in between. CDR3: CASSPQGPYEQYF. The CDR3 DNA follows: TGTGCCAGCAGTCCTCAGGGGCCCTACGAGCAGTACTTC.

Written as DNA, the CDR3 is TGTGCCAGCAGTCCCCCTGTGCGGGGAACCTTGAACACTGAAGCTTTCTTT. It codes for CASSPPVRGTLNTEAFF. The chain combines TRBV2 with TRBJ1-1; D is uncertain. Trimming stripped 5 bases from V and 0 bases from J, with 19 bases between. This CDR3 has 17 amino acids. Per the germline V gene, CDR1 is SNHLY and CDR2 is FYNNEI.

The chain carries TRBV19 and TRBJ1-1; D is unresolved. The CDR3 consists of 13 residues. Germline-derived CDR1 and CDR2 are LNHDA and SQIVND (reference sequence). Trimming shortened V by 1 base and J by 4 bases, and 7 bases separated the two germline ends. Here the CDR3 DNA reads TGTGCCAGTAGTATAGCTGGCGGCACTGAAGCTTTCTTT. This gives the protein CASSIAGGTEAFF.

This clone was picked up one time. The V gene is TRBV6-5, the J gene TRBJ2-1, with a possible D match to TRBD2 (6 bases). V was cut by 2 bases and J by 9 bases, with 11 bases left in between. Per germline, CDR1 MNHEY and CDR2 SVGAGI. The CDR3 covers 13 residues. The CDR3 bases are TGTGCCAGCAGTTACGGAGCGGGTCTTGAGCAGTTCTTC. This sequence encodes CASSYGAGLEQFF.

This clone was recorded a few times. This chain uses TRBV5-1 with TRBJ1-1; the D is unclear. V was clipped by 0 bases and J by 3 bases, with 9 bases between them. The CDR3 length is 14 residues. The V gene's germline CDR1 is SGHRS and CDR2 YFSETQ. For the CDR3, the DNA is TGCGCCAGCAGCTTGGACGGGTTGGACACTGAAGCTTTCTTT. This encodes CASSLDGLDTEAFF.